This T cell receptor (beta chain) stems from a study of blood T cell repertoires in COVID-19. Turning to the study itself: Sites in the United States, Italy and Spain provided acute and convalescent COVID-19 samples.

This CDR3 is built from 15 residues. After removal of 6 bases from V and 4 bases from J, the junction contained 10 bases not matched to a gene. Looked up from germline, CDR1 is SEHNR and CDR2 is FQNEAQ (reference sequence). This table comes from immunoSEQ multiplex PCR, and its TCRdb copy is limited to in-frame clones, with some not included. The sample yields about 130,000 clones, around 73% seen once. The chain recombines TRBV7-9 with TRBJ2-5, with 8 nucleotides matching TRBD1. Sample: PBMCs or T cells enriched from blood (not recorded which). The TCR sequence derives from a woman aged 45-65 years who had recovered from COVID-19. The CDR3 is CASSSNTGGGETQYF. The CDR3 DNA is TGTGCCAGCAGTTCTAATACAGGGGGTGGAGAGACCCAGTACTTC.